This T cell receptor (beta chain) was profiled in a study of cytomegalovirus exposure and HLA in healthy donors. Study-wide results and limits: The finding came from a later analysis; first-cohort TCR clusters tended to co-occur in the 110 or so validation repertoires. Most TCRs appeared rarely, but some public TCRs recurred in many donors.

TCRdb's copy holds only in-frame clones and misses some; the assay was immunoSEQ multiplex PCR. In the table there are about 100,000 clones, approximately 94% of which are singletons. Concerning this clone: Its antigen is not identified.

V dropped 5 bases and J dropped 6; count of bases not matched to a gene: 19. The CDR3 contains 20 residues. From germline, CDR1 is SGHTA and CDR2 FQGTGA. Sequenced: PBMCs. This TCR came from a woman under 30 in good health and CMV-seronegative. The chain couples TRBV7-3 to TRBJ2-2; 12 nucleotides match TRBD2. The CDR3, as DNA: TGTGCCAGCAGCCTCTTCTCACCCTCGGCTAGCGGGGGGGCCTCCGGGGAGCTGTTTTTT. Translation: CASSLFSPSASGGASGELFF. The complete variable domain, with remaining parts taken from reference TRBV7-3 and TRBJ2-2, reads GAGVSQTPSNKVTEKGKYVELRCDPISGHTALYWYRQSLGQGPEFLIYFQGTGAADDSGLPNDRFFAVRPEGSVSTLKIQRTERGDSAVYLCASSLFSPSASGGASGELFFGEGSRLTVL.